Shown below are 3 T cell receptor beta chains from a single sample sequenced in a study of blood T cell repertoires in COVID-19. The method was immunoSEQ multiplex PCR; TCRdb's version includes in-frame clones alone and lacks a portion of them. The table includes 85,000 to 100,000 clones, about 70% detected once. Sequencing was done on a sample of peripheral blood. Receptors originate from a woman in her sixties in a cohort sampled during active or convalescent COVID-19.

The V and J genes are TRBV5-1 and TRBJ2-5; TRBD2 matches at 7 bases. The CDR3 consists of 13 residues. Trimming removed 0 bases from V and 5 bases from J; junction bases left unmatched: 1. CDR1 SGHRS and CDR2 YFSETQ come from the germline V gene. CDR3 sequence reads: CASSLAGGETQYF. In DNA form, the CDR3 reads TGCGCCAGCAGCTTGGCGGGGGGTGAGACCCAGTACTTC.

This clone was counted a few times. The chain carries TRBV28 and TRBJ2-3; 9 bases are a match to TRBD1. The CDR3 is 16 residues long. Germline lookup yields CDR1 MDHEN and CDR2 SYDVKM. The V and J ends lost 1 base and 4 bases, in that order; junction bases with no gene match: 6. For the CDR3, the DNA is TGTGCCAGCAGTTTATTTTCGCGGACAGGGGCAGATACGCAGTATTTT. Its translation: CASSLFSRTGADTQYF.

The chain couples TRBV3-1 (or the pseudogene TRBV3-2) to TRBJ1-1, with D possibly matching TRBD1 (5 bases). Per the germline V gene, CDR1 is LGHDT and CDR2 is YNNKEL (reference sequence). The V and J ends lost 4 bases and 1 base respectively, with 19 bases between them. This CDR3 comprises 17 residues. The CDR3 is CASSRIREQGGNTEAFF. CDR3 nucleotides: TGTGCCAGCAGCCGCATCAGGGAGCAGGGAGGGAACACTGAAGCTTTCTTT.